These T cell receptor beta chains were read from a single sample in a study of blood T cell repertoires in COVID-19. Assay: immunoSEQ multiplex PCR; the TCRdb copy retains only in-frame clones and omits some. Of 140,000 to 150,000 clones listed, around 89% are singletons. The sample taken for sequencing was peripheral blood. The receptors shown here come from a man aged 55 to 69 with active or convalescent COVID-19. Both conserved end residues are part of each CDR3. A D gene is named only where the DNA matches it firmly. A clone size is listed for some rows: how often the clone was seen (once, few, many), or a class if it is expanded.

length	V	size	D	J	CDR3	DNA
17	TRBV2	.	.	TRBJ1-1	CASSGRRGGGSNTEAFF	TGTGCCAGCAGTGGAAGAAGGGGCGGGGGGAGCAACACTGAAGCTTTCTTT
14	TRBV28	.	.	TRBJ1-2	CASSLRQFRNGYTF	TGTGCCAGCAGTTTACGACAGTTTAGGAATGGCTACACCTTC
15	TRBV28	.	.	TRBJ2-6	CASSLENSGANVLTF	TGTGCCAGCAGTTTAGAGAACTCTGGGGCCAACGTCCTGACTTTC
16	TRBV5-1	.	.	TRBJ2-5	CASSLEVAGDRETQYF	TGCGCCAGCAGCTTGGAAGTCGCAGGGGACCGAGAGACCCAGTACTTC
12	TRBV7-2	.	.	TRBJ1-2	CASSPEVYGYTF	TGTGCCAGCAGTCCAGAGGTCTATGGCTACACCTTC
14	TRBV7-2	.	TRBD2	TRBJ2-7	CASSAFSGVNEQYF	TGTGCCAGCAGCGCCTTTAGCGGGGTGAACGAGCAGTACTTC
15	TRBV7-2	.	.	TRBJ1-6	CASSLGSGYGSPLHF	TGTGCCAGCAGCTTAGGTTCGGGGTACGGCTCACCCCTCCACTTT
14	TRBV19	.	.	TRBJ1-6	CASNTREGTSPLHF	TGTGCCAGTAATACAAGAGAGGGAACTTCACCCCTCCACTTT
15	TRBV4-2	once	TRBD1	TRBJ1-1	CASSQDIGQGSEAFF	TGTGCCAGCAGCCAAGATATCGGACAGGGGTCTGAAGCTTTCTTT
15	TRBV10-3	.	TRBD2	TRBJ2-1	CATQDIAGGASEQFF	TGTGCCACACAAGATATAGCGGGAGGGGCAAGTGAGCAGTTCTTC
13	TRBV30	.	.	TRBJ2-6	CAWRHAGANVLTF	TGTGCCTGGAGACATGCTGGGGCCAACGTCCTGACTTTC
14	TRBV19	.	TRBD1	TRBJ1-1	CASSTRDRRTEAFF	TGTGCCAGTAGTACCCGGGACAGGAGGACTGAAGCTTTCTTT
13	TRBV4-3	.	.	TRBJ1-2	CASSQEAGDGYTF	TGCGCCAGCAGCCAAGAAGCCGGGGATGGCTACACCTTC
15	TRBV4-2	.	TRBD1	TRBJ2-5	CASGTGTGNQETQYF	TGTGCCAGTGGTACCGGGACAGGGAACCAAGAGACCCAGTACTTC
17	TRBV5-8	.	TRBD1	TRBJ1-1	CASSSRYHGQGVAEAFF	TGTGCCAGCAGCTCCCGCTACCATGGACAGGGAGTGGCTGAAGCTTTCTTT
15	TRBV28	once	TRBD1	TRBJ2-3	CASSPRDRPTDTQYF	TGTGCCAGCAGCCCAAGGGACAGACCCACAGATACGCAGTATTTT
15	TRBV5-1	.	TRBD1	TRBJ2-1	CASSSTGGSYNEQFF	TGCGCCAGCAGCTCAACAGGGGGGTCCTACAATGAGCAGTTCTTC
15	TRBV19	.	TRBD1	TRBJ2-7	CASSTRTGSYYEQYF	TGTGCCAGTAGTACCAGGACAGGTAGCTACTACGAGCAGTACTTC
12	TRBV6-5	.	.	TRBJ2-3	CASRHNTDTQYF	TGTGCCAGCAGGCACAACACAGATACGCAGTATTTT
15	TRBV4-1	.	TRBD1	TRBJ1-1	CASSGTPTGRGEAFF	TGCGCCAGCAGCGGGACCCCGACAGGGCGCGGTGAAGCTTTCTTT
15	TRBV6-5	.	TRBD1	TRBJ1-2	CASNRQGAINYGYTF	TGTGCCAGCAACCGACAGGGTGCGATTAACTATGGCTACACCTTC
16	TRBV9	.	TRBD1	TRBJ2-1	CASSARTGGSYNEQFF	TGTGCCAGCAGCGCCCGGACAGGGGGCTCCTACAATGAGCAGTTCTTC
14	TRBV15	.	.	TRBJ2-5	CATSRQTPPETQYF	TGTGCCACCAGCAGACAGACACCTCCCGAGACCCAGTACTTC
13	TRBV18	.	.	TRBJ1-4	CASLRSPNEKLFF	TGTGCCAGCCTTCGTAGCCCTAATGAAAAACTGTTTTTT
15	TRBV5-1	.	.	TRBJ2-4	CASSFRPELLNIQYF	TGCGCCAGCAGCTTTCGGCCAGAACTACTAAACATTCAGTACTTC
13	TRBV29-1	.	TRBD2	TRBJ2-1	CSAGPAGDNEQFF	TGCAGCGCGGGCCCAGCGGGGGACAATGAGCAGTTCTTC
12	TRBV18	once	.	TRBJ1-3	CATTDVPDTIYF	TGTGCTACTACCGACGTCCCAGACACCATATATTTT
14	TRBV5-4	.	TRBD1	TRBJ1-6	CASRPDRANSPLHF	TGTGCCAGCAGACCGGACAGGGCCAATTCACCCCTCCACTTT
16	TRBV7-8	once	TRBD2	TRBJ2-2	CASSVLTSGDTGELFF	TGTGCCAGCAGCGTGCTAACTAGCGGGGACACCGGGGAGCTGTTTTTT
15	TRBV28	.	.	TRBJ1-4	CASSRGVGPQEKLFF	TGTGCCAGCAGCAGAGGCGTTGGCCCCCAGGAAAAACTGTTTTTT
13	TRBV13	.	.	TRBJ1-1	CASSLRPGTEAFF	TGTGCCAGCAGCTTAAGGCCGGGCACTGAAGCTTTCTTT
15	TRBV24-1	.	TRBD1	TRBJ2-7	CATMASGTGGLEQYF	TGTGCCACCATGGCCTCCGGGACAGGGGGTTTAGAGCAGTACTTC
16	TRBV3-1/TRBV3-2	.	TRBD1	TRBJ1-3	CASSRNRGYSGNTIYF	TGTGCCAGCAGCCGGAACAGGGGGTACTCTGGAAACACCATATATTTT
17	TRBV25-1	.	TRBD1	TRBJ1-3	CASSAPRTGGKGNTIYF	TGTGCCAGCAGTGCACCGAGGACAGGGGGCAAAGGAAACACCATATATTTT
15	TRBV5-6	.	TRBD2	TRBJ2-2	CASNREGRATGELFF	TGTGCCAGCAACCGGGAGGGGAGGGCAACCGGGGAGCTGTTTTTT
15	TRBV5-1	.	TRBD1	TRBJ1-5	CASSLQGGANQPQHF	TGCGCCAGCAGCTTGCAGGGGGGCGCCAATCAGCCCCAGCATTTT
15	TRBV5-1	.	TRBD2	TRBJ2-1	CASSLDGGAFNEQFF	TGCGCCAGCAGCTTGGACGGGGGGGCTTTTAATGAGCAGTTCTTC
15	TRBV19	.	.	TRBJ1-3	CASSIGRSSGNTIYF	TGTGCCAGTAGTATTGGCAGATCCTCTGGAAACACCATATATTTT
14	TRBV30	.	TRBD1	TRBJ2-4	CAWSAGGRSNIQYF	TGTGCCTGGAGCGCAGGGGGTCGTAGTAACATTCAGTACTTC